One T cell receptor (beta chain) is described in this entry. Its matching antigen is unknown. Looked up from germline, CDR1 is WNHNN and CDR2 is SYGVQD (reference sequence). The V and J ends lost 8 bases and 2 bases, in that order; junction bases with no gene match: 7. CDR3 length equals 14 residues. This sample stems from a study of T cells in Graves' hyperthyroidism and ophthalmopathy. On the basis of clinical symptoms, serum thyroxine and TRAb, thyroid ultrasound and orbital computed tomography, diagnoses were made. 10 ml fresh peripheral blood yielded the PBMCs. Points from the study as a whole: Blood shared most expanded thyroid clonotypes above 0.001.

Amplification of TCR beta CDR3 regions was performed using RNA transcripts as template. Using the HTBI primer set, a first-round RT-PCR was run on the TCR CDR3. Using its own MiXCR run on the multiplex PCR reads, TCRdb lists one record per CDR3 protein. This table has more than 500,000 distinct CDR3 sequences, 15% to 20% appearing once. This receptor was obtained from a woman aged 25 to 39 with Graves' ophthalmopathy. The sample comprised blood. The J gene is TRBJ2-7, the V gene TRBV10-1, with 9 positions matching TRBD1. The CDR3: CASGQGPDTYEQYF. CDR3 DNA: TGCGCCAGCGGACAGGGGCCAGATACCTACGAGCAGTACTTC.